Presented here are 16 T cell receptor beta chains from one specimen sequenced in a study of shared clonotypes between healthy human individuals. TCRdb's table, derived via immunoSEQ multiplex PCR, lists solely in-frame clones and lacks some. Of more than 2,000,000 clones in the sample, around nine tenths were seen once. The sample taken for sequencing was naive CD4+ T cells sorted from blood. The subset was: CD45RA+ positively selected. These receptors came from a young man in good health.

The chain combines TRBV5-4 with TRBJ2-1; no clear D gene. Trimming cost V 0 bases and J 0 bases, with 7 bases left between them. The CDR3 spans 15 residues. From germline, CDR1 is SGHNT and CDR2 YYREEE (reference sequence). The CDR3 here is CASSLEVSSYNEQFF. In DNA form, the CDR3 reads TGTGCCAGCAGCTTGGAAGTCAGCTCCTACAATGAGCAGTTCTTC.

The DNA of the CDR3 is TGTGCCAGCACCGGGGACAGGGGGCCCTACGAGCAGTACTTC. Its translation: CASTGDRGPYEQYF. The chain uses TRBV28 and TRBJ2-7; 12 bases fit TRBD1. CDR3 size: 14 residues. Germline-derived CDR1 and CDR2 are MDHEN and SYDVKM. With V trimmed by 7 bases and J by 2 bases, 3 bases remained unmatched.

The V call is TRBV10-1, the J call TRBJ2-5, with D perhaps matching TRBD1 (6 bases). This CDR3 spans 16 amino acids. Trimming removed 0 bases from V and 3 bases from J, with 14 bases in between. Germline CDR1 and CDR2: WNHNN and SYGVQD (reference sequence). The CDR3 reads CASSESKARGKETQYF. The CDR3 bases are TGCGCCAGCAGTGAGTCGAAGGCAAGGGGGAAAGAGACCCAGTACTTC.

Of note for this clone: Within the sample, other DNA sequences also encode this same CDR3. The chain uses TRBV2 and TRBJ2-7; possibly TRBD1 for D (5 bases). CDR3 length: 13 amino acids. The ends were cut back, 3 bases at V and 1 base at J, with 7 bases in the middle. Germline V gene data show CDR1 as SNHLY and CDR2 as FYNNEI. The CDR3 loop reads CASSDQGSYEQYF. Written as DNA, the CDR3 is TGTGCCAGCAGTGATCAGGGATCCTACGAGCAGTACTTC.

This rearrangement joins TRBV27 to TRBJ2-2; TRBD2 aligns across 7 bases. This CDR3 region has 19 residues. The J segment lost 4 bases and the V segment lost 4 bases, leaving 18 bases of the junction unmatched. Germline CDR1 MNHEY, CDR2 SMNVEV (reference sequence). As DNA, the CDR3 is TGTGCCAGCAGTTCCCTGGAGGCTAGCGGCAGAGGTGGCACCGGGGAGCTGTTTTTT. Its translation is CASSSLEASGRGGTGELFF.

This chain uses TRBV18 with TRBJ1-2, with D perhaps TRBD1 (5 bases). The CDR3 has 13 amino acids. V dropped 3 bases and J dropped 5 bases, with 10 bases sitting between them. The germline V gene has CDR1 KGHSH and CDR2 LQKENI. This CDR3 is CASSPGQIYGYTF. In DNA form, the CDR3 reads TGTGCCAGCTCACCCGGACAAATATATGGCTACACCTTC. The full variable domain, its missing parts supplied by reference TRBV18 and TRBJ1-2, is NAGVMQNPRHLVRRRGQEARLRCSPMKGHSHVYWYRQLPEEGLKFMVYLQKENIIDESGMPKERFSAEFPKEGPSILRIQQVVRGDSAAYFCASSPGQIYGYTFGSGTRLTVV.

This clone was counted a single time. Distinct nucleotide sequences in the sample also encode this CDR3. The chain is built from TRBV5-1 and TRBJ2-3, with TRBD2 identical over 8 bases. J lost 0 bases, V lost 0 bases, and 3 bases had no gene match. Germline V gives CDR1 SGHRS, CDR2 YFSETQ. The CDR3 is 16 residues long. This CDR3 reads CASSLGPSGSTDTQYF. The CDR3 coding sequence is TGCGCCAGCAGCTTGGGCCCTAGCGGGAGCACAGATACGCAGTATTTT.

The chain couples TRBV10-3 to TRBJ2-7; 10 bases are a match to TRBD2. CDR3 length: 15 residues. CDR1 is ENHRY and CDR2 is SYGVKD in the germline V gene. The junction had 11 bases not matched to a gene; V was cut back by 10 bases and J by 2 bases. The CDR3 coding sequence is TGTGCCACCTCTAAAATAGCGGGAGGTGCCTACGAGCAGTACTTC. Translated, it gives CATSKIAGGAYEQYF.

The genes are TRBV11-2 and TRBJ2-3, with a possible D match to TRBD1 (5 bases). CDR3 size: 15 residues. V was shortened by 8 bases and J by 2 bases, with 17 bases between the two germline ends. CDR1 is SGHAT, CDR2 FQNNGV, per germline. In DNA, the CDR3 is TGTGCCAGCTTTAGTTGGGGCTCTGCCACAGATACGCAGTATTTT. Its protein product is CASFSWGSATDTQYF.

The rearrangement uses TRBV2 and TRBJ2-3; possible D gene TRBD1, 5 bases. The CDR3 spans 19 residues. V was clipped by 5 bases and J by 0 bases, with 24 bases between them. In germline, CDR1 is SNHLY, CDR2 FYNNEI. The CDR3 spells CASSPSTAFGHPSTDTQYF. Written as DNA, the CDR3 is TGTGCCAGCAGTCCCTCGACCGCCTTCGGACACCCTAGCACAGATACGCAGTATTTT.

The J gene is TRBJ1-1, the V gene TRBV28; D unclear. Trimming left V 6 bases short and J 4 bases short, with 12 bases between. This CDR3 is built from 13 residues. The germline V gene encodes CDR1 MDHEN and CDR2 SYDVKM. The CDR3 nucleotides read TGTGCCAGCAGAAATAGGGTGTCCACTGAAGCTTTCTTT. The encoded protein is CASRNRVSTEAFF.

This chain uses TRBV18 with TRBJ2-7, with 12 bases fitting TRBD2. Germline lookup yields CDR1 KGHSH and CDR2 LQKENI. After removal of 3 bases from V and 4 bases from J, the junction contained 4 bases not matched to a gene. The CDR3 is 15 residues long. DNA of the CDR3: TGTGCCAGCTCACCGAGACTAGCGGGGGCTTACGAGCAGTACTTC. Its protein product is CASSPRLAGAYEQYF.

This sequence joins TRBV9 and TRBJ1-1; unclear D gene. Germline CDR1 SGDLS, CDR2 YYNGEE. V was pared by 4 bases and J by 0 bases, with 7 bases between. The CDR3 spans 13 residues. The CDR3 DNA sequence: TGTGCCAGCAGCCCACAGATGAACACTGAAGCTTTCTTT. It translates to CASSPQMNTEAFF.

The J gene is TRBJ2-6, the V gene TRBV2; D is possibly TRBD1 or TRBD2 (5 bases each). The CDR3 runs 18 residues. The V end lost 11 bases, the J end lost 0 bases, and 23 bases lay between the germline ends. Germline CDR1 is SNHLY and CDR2 is FYNNEI. The CDR3 sequence: CASLALRWGSSGANVLTF. As DNA, the CDR3 is TGTGCCTCTCTTGCCCTGAGGTGGGGGAGCTCTGGGGCCAACGTCCTGACTTTC.

This sequence joins TRBV6-4 and TRBJ2-7; 7 bases align to TRBD1. Germline-derived CDR1 and CDR2 are MRHNA and SNTAGT. The CDR3 is made up of 17 amino acids. J lost 3 bases, V lost 8 bases, and 19 bases had no gene match. DNA for the CDR3: TGTGCCAGCTCTAAGGGGACAGCGCTGATTAGGGGCTACGAGCAGTACTTC. Its protein is CASSKGTALIRGYEQYF.

This clone was seen more than once but under ten times. This chain uses TRBV4-1 with TRBJ1-6, with D unclear. V gave up 0 bases and J gave up 7 bases, with 13 bases separating them. This CDR3 spans 16 amino acids. The germline V gene has CDR1 MGHRA and CDR2 YSYEKL. CDR3 bases: TGCGCCAGCAGCCAAGATATTTGGGTCGGCAATTCACCCCTCCACTTT. It yields the protein CASSQDIWVGNSPLHF.